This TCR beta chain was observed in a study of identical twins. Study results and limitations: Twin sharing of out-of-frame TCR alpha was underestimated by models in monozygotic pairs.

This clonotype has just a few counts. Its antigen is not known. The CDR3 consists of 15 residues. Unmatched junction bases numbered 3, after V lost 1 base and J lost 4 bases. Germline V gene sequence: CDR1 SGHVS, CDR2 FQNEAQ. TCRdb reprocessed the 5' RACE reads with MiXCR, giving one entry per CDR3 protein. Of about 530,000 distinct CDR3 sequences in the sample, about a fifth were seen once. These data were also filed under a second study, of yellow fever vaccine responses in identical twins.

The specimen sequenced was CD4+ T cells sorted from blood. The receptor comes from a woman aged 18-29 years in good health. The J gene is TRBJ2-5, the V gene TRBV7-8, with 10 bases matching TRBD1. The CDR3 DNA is TGTGCCAGCAGCTTAGAGGACAGGGGGTCAGAGACCCAGTACTTC. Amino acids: CASSLEDRGSETQYF.